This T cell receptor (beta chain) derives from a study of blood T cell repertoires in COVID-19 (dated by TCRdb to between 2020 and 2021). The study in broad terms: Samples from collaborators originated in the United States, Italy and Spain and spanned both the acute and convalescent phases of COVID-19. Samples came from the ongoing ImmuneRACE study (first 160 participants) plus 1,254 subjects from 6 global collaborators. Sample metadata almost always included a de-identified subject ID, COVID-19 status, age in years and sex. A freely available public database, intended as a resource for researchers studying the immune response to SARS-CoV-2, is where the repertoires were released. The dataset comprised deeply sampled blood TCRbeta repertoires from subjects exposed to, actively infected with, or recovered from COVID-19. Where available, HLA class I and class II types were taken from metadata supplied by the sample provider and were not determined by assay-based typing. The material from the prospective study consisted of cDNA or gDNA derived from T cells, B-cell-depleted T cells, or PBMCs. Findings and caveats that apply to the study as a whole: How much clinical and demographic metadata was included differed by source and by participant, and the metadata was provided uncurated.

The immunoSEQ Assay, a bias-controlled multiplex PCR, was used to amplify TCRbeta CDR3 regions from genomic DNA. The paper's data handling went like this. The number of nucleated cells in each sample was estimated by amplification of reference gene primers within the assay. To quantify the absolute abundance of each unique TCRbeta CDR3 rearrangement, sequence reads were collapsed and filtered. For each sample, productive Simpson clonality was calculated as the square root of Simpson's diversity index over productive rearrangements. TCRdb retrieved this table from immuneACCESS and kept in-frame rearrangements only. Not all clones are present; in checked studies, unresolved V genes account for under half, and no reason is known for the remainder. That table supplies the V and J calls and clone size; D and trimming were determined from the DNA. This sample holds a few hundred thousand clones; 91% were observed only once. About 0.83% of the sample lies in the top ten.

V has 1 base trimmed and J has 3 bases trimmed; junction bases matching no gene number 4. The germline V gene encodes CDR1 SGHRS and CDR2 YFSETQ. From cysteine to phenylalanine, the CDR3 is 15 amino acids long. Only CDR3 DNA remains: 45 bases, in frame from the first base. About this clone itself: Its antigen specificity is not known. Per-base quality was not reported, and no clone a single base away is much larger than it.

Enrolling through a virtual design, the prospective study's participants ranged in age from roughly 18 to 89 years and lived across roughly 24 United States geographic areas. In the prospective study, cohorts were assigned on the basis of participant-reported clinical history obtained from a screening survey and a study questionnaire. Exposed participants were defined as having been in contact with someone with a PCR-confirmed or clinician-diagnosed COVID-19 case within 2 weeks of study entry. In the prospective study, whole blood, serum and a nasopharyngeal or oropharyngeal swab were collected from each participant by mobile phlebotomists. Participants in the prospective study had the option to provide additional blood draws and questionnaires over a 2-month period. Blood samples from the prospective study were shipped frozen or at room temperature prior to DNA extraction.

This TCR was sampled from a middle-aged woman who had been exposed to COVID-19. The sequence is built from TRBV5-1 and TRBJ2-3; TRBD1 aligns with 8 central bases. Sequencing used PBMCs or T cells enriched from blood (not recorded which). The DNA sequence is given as TGCGCCAGCAGCTTGACAGGGGGAGTAACAGATACGCAGTATTTT. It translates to CASSLTGGVTDTQYF.